Given below is one T cell receptor (beta chain) in context. As yet, its antigen is unknown. Unmatched junction bases numbered 6, after V lost 6 bases and J lost 2 bases. CDR1 and CDR2 (germline): MGHRA, YSYEKL. This CDR3 region has 15 residues. This record comes from a study of cytomegalovirus exposure and HLA in healthy donors. Study-level information: One earlier analysis, a look at around 180 million T cells, found some 100 million unique TCR beta sequences. Study-wide points: In a later analysis, the majority of CMV-associated beta chains seemingly showed HLA restriction.

This PCR relied on a set of 60 Vbeta primers and 13 Jbeta primers. Assay used: immunoSEQ multiplex PCR; TCRdb lists only in-frame clones, some missing. This table has about 120,000 clones, around 83% appearing once. The chain is built from TRBV4-1 and TRBJ2-1, with TRBD1 identical over 8 bases. Sequenced: PBMCs. The TCR comes from a human donor in good health. As DNA, the CDR3 is TGCGCCAGCAGTCTCGGGACAGGCCCCTACAATGAGCAGTTCTTC. Translating gives CASSLGTGPYNEQFF.